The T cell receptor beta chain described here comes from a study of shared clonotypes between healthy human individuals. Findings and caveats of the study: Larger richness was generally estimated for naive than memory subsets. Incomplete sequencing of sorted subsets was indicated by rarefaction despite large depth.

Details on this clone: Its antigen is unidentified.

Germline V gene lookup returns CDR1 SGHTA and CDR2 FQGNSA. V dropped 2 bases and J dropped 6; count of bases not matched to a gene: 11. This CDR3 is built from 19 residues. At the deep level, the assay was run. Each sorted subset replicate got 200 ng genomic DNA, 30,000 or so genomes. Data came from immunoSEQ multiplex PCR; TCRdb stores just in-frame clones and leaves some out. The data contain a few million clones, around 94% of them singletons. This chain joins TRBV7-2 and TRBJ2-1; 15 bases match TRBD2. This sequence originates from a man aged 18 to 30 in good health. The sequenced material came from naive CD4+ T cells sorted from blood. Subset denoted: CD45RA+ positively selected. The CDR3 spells CASSLLRTSGGANVNEQFF. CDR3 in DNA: TGTGCCAGCAGCTTACTCCGGACTAGCGGGGGGGCAAATGTCAATGAGCAGTTCTTC.